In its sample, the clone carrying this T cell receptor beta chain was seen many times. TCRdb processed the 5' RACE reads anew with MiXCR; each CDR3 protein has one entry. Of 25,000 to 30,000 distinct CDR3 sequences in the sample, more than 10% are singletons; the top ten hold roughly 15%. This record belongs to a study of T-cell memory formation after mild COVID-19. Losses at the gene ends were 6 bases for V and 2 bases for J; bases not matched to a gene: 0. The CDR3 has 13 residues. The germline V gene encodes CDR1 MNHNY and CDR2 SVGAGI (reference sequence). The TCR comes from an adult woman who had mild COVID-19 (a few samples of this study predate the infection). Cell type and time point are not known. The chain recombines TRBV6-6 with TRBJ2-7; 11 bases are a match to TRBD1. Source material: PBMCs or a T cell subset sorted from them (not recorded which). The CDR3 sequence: CASRDRGPYEQYF. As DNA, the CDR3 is TGTGCCAGCAGGGACAGGGGGCCCTACGAGCAGTACTTC.